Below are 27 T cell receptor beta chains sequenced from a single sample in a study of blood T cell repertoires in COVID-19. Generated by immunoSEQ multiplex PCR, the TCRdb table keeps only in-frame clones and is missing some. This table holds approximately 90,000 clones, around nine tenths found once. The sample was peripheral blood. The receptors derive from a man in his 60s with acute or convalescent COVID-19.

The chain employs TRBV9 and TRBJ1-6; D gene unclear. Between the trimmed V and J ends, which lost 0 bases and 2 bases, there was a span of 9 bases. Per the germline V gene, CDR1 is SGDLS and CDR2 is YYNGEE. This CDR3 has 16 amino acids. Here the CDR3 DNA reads TGTGCCAGCAGCGTAGCGCCAGCGACCTATAATTCACCCCTCCACTTT. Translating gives CASSVAPATYNSPLHF.

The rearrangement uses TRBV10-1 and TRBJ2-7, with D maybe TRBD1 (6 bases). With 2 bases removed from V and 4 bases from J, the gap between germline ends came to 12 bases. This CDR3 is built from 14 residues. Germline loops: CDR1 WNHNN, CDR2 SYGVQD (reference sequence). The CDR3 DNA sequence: TGCGCCAGCAGTGAGAGGGGGAGCCCTTACGAGCAGTACTTC. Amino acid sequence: CASSERGSPYEQYF.

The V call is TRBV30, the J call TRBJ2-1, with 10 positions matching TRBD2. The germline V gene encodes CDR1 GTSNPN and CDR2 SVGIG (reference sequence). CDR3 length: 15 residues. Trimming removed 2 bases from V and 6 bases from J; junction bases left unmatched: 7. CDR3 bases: TGTGCCTGGAGTAGACTAGCGGGCAACCTCAATGAGCAGTTCTTC. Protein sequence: CAWSRLAGNLNEQFF.

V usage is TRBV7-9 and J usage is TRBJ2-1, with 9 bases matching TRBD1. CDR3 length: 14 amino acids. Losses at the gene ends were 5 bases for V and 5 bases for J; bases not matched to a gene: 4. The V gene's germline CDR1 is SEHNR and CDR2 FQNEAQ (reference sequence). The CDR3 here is CASSPGTGNNEQFF. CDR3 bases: TGTGCCAGCAGCCCCGGGACAGGGAACAATGAGCAGTTCTTC.

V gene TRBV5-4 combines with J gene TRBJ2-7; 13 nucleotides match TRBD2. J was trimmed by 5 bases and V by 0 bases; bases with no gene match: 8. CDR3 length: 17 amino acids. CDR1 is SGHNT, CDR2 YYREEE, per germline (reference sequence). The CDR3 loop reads CASSLAPTGTSGDEQYF. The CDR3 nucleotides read TGTGCCAGCAGCTTGGCCCCTACCGGGACTAGCGGGGACGAGCAGTACTTC.

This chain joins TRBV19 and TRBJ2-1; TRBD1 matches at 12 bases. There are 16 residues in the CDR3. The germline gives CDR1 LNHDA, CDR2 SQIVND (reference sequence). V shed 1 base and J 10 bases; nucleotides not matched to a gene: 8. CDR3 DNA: TGTGCCAGTAGTATAGGGACCGGGACAGGGGGCACGGAGCAGTTCTTC. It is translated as CASSIGTGTGGTEQFF.

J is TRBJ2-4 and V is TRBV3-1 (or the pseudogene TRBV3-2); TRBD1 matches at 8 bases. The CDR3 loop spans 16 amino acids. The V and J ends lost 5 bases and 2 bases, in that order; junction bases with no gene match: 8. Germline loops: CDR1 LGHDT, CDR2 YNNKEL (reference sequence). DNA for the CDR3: TGTGCCAGCAGCGAAACAGGGGGTTTTACCAAAAACATTCAGTACTTC. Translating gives CASSETGGFTKNIQYF.

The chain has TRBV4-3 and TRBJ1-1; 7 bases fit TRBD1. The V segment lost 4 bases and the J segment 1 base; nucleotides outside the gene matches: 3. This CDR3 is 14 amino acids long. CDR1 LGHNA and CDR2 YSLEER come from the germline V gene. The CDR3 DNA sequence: TGCGCCAGCAGCCCCGGGACAGCGAACACTGAAGCTTTCTTT. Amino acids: CASSPGTANTEAFF.

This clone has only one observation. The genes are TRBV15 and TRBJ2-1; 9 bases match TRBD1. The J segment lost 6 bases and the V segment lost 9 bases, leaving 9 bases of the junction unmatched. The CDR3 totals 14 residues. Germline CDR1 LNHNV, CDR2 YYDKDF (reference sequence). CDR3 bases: TGTGCCACTGCGTCACGGGGACAGGGCAATGAGCAGTTCTTC. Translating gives CATASRGQGNEQFF.

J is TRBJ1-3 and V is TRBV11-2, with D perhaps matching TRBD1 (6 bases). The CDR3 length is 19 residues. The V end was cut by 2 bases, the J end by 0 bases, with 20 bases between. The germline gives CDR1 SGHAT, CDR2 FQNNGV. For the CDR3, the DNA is TGTGCCAGCAGCTTACTCTTCCCAAAGGGACACGGCTCTGGAAACACCATATATTTT. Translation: CASSLLFPKGHGSGNTIYF.

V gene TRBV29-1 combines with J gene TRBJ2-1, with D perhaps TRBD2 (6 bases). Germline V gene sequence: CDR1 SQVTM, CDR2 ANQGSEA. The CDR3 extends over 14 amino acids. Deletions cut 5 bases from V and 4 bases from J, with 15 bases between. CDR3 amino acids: CSVPAGKGYNEQFF. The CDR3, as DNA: TGCAGCGTTCCGGCGGGGAAAGGGTACAATGAGCAGTTCTTC.

The CDR3 is CASSPGATHYNEQFF. CDR3 sequence (DNA): TGTGCCAGCAGCCCTGGCGCGACACACTACAATGAGCAGTTCTTC. The chain couples TRBV9 to TRBJ2-1; D gene ambiguous. CDR1 is SGDLS, CDR2 YYNGEE, per germline. The CDR3 spans 15 residues. Trimming removed 4 bases from V and 3 bases from J, with 14 bases in between.

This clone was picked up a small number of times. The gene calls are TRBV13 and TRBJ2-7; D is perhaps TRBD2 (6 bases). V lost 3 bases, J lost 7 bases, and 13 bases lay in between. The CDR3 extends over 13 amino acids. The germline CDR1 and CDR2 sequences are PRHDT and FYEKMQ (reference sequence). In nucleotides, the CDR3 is TGTGCCAGCAGCTTGCCTCCCCGGGGGGAGCAGTACTTC. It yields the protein CASSLPPRGEQYF. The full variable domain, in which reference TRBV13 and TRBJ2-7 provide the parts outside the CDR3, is AAGVIQSPRHLIKEKRETATLKCYPIPRHDTVYWYQQGPGQDPQFLISFYEKMQSDKGSIPDRFSAQQFSDYHSELNMSSLELGDSALYFCASSLPPRGEQYFGPGTRLTVT.

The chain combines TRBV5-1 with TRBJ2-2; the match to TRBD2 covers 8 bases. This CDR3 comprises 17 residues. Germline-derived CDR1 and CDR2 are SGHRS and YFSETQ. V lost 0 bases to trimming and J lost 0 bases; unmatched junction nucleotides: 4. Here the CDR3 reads CASSLVVSGANTGELFF. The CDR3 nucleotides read TGCGCCAGCAGCTTGGTGGTTAGCGGGGCGAACACCGGGGAGCTGTTTTTT.

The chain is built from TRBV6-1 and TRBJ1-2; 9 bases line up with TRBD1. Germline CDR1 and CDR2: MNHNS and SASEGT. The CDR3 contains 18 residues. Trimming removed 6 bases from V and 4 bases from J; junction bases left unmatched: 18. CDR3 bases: TGTGCCAGCAGGGAAACCTGGACAGGGGCCGCGGGCGGCTATGGCTACACCTTC. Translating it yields CASRETWTGAAGGYGYTF.

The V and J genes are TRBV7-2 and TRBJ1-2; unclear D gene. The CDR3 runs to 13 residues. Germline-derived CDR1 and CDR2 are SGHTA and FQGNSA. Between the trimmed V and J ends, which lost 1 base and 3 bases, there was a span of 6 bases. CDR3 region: CASSLEQHYGYTF. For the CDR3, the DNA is TGTGCCAGCAGCTTAGAACAGCACTATGGCTACACCTTC. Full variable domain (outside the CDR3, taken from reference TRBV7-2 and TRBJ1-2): GAGVSQSPSNKVTEKGKDVELRCDPISGHTALYWYRQSLGQGLEFLIYFQGNSAPDKSGLPSDRFSAERTGGSVSTLTIQRTQQEDSAVYLCASSLEQHYGYTFGSGTRLTVV.

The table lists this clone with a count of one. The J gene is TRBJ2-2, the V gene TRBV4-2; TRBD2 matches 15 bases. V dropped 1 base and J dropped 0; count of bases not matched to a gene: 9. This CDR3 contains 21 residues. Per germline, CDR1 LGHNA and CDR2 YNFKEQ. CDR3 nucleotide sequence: TGTGCCAGCAGCCAAGTGCGTCGGACTAGCGGGAGGGCCCCGAACACCGGGGAGCTGTTTTTT. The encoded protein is CASSQVRRTSGRAPNTGELFF.

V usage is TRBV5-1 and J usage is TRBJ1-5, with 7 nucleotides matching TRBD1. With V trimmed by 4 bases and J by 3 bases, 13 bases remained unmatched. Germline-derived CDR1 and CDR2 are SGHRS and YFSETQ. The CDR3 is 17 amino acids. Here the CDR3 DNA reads TGCGCCAGCAGCCCGGCCCCAACAGGGGACCTCAATCAGCCCCAGCATTTT. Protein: CASSPAPTGDLNQPQHF. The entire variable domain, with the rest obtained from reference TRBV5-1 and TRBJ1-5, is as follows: KAGVTQTPRYLIKTRGQQVTLSCSPISGHRSVSWYQQTPGQGLQFLFEYFSETQRNKGNFPGRFSGRQFSNSRSEMNVSTLELGDSALYLCASSPAPTGDLNQPQHFGDGTRLSIL.

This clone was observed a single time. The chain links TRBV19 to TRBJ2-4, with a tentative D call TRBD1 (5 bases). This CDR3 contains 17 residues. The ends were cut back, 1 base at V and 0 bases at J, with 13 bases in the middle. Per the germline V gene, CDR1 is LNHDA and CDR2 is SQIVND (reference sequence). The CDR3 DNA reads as TGTGCCAGTAGTATAGTATTGACAGCTCTAGCCAAAAACATTCAGTACTTC. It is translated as CASSIVLTALAKNIQYF.

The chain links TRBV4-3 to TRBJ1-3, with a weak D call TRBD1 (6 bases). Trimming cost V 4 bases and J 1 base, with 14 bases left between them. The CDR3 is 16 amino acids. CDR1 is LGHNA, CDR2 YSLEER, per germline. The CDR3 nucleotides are TGCGCCAGCAGCCCCTCATCAACAGGGTCTGGAAACACCATATATTTT. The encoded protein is CASSPSSTGSGNTIYF.

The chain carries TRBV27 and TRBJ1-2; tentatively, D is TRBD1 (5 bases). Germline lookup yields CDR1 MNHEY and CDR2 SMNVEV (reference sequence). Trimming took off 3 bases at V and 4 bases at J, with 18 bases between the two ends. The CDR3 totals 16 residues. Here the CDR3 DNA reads TGTGCCAGCAGTTTTTTGTCGGACAAGGGAACCTATGGCTACACCTTC. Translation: CASSFLSDKGTYGYTF.

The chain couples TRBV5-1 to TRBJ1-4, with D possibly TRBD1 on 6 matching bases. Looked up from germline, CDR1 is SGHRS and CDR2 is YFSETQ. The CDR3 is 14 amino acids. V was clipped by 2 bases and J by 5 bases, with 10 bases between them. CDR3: CASSLRTGNEKLFF. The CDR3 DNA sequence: TGCGCCAGCAGCTTAAGAACAGGGAATGAAAAACTGTTTTTT.

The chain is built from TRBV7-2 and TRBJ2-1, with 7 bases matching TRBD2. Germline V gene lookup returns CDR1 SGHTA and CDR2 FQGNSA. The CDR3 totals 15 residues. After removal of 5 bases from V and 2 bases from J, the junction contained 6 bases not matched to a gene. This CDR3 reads CASSHKRGTYNEQFF. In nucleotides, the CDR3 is TGTGCCAGCAGCCACAAGCGGGGAACCTACAATGAGCAGTTCTTC.

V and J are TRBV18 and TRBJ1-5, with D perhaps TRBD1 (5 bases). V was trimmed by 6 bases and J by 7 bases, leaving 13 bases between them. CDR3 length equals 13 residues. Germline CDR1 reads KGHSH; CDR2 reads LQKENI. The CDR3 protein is CASSPTVGQPQHF. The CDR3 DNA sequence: TGTGCCAGCTCCCCGACAGTCGGGCAGCCCCAGCATTTT.

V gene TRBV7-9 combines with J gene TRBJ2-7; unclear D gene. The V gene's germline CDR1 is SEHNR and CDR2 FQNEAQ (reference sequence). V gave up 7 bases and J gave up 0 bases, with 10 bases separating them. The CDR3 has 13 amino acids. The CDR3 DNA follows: TGTGCCAGCACCCGCGACATCTCCTACGAGCAGTACTTC. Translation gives CASTRDISYEQYF.

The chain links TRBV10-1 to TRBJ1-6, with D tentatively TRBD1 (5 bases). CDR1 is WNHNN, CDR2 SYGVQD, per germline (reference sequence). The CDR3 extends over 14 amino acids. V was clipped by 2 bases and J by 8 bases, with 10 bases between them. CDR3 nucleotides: TGCGCCAGCAGTGAGACAGGCCGCGATTCACCCCTCCACTTT. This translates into CASSETGRDSPLHF.

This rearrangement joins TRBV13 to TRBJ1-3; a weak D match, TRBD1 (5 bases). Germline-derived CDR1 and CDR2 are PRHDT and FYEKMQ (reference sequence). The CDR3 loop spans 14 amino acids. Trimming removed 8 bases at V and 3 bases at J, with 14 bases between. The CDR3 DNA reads TGTGCCAGCTCATTGCTCAGGGTTGGAAACACCATATATTTT. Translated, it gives CASSLLRVGNTIYF.